A single sample gave rise to the 22 T cell receptor beta chains below, sequenced in a study of blood T cell repertoires in COVID-19. This table comes from immunoSEQ multiplex PCR, and its TCRdb copy is limited to in-frame clones, with some not included. The sample yields almost 95,000 clones, around 81% seen once. Material for sequencing was peripheral blood. These receptors originate from a man aged 55-75 years with acute or convalescent COVID-19.

This chain joins TRBV9 and TRBJ2-7, with 10 positions matching TRBD1. CDR3 length equals 14 residues. V lost 0 bases, J lost 5 bases, and 2 bases stayed unmatched. Germline values: CDR1 SGDLS, CDR2 YYNGEE. CDR3 in amino acids: CASSVGTGGHEQYF. CDR3 DNA sequence: TGTGCCAGCAGCGTAGGGACAGGGGGTCACGAGCAGTACTTC.

The chain combines TRBV2 with TRBJ1-2; D call uncertain. The CDR3 length is 15 residues. V lost 2 bases to trimming and J lost 7 bases, with 17 bases between them. CDR1 SNHLY and CDR2 FYNNEI come from the germline V gene. CDR3 in DNA: TGTGCCAGCAGTGAAAAGAGGGCAGCGGAGACTGGCTACACCTTC. Residues: CASSEKRAAETGYTF. Complete variable domain (other parts from reference TRBV2 and TRBJ1-2): EPEVTQTPSHQVTQMGQEVILRCVPISNHLYFYWYRQILGQKVEFLVSFYNNEISEKSEIFDDQFSVERPDGSNFTLKIRSTKLEDSAMYFCASSEKRAAETGYTFGSGTRLTVV.

This rearrangement joins TRBV24-1 to TRBJ2-7, with 13 bases matching TRBD2. Germline values: CDR1 KGHDR, CDR2 SFDVKD. Trimming cost V 3 bases and J 4 bases; bases outside gene matches: 2. This CDR3 has 15 residues. CDR3 protein: CATSDTGLAGYEQYF. DNA of the CDR3: TGTGCCACCAGTGATACGGGACTAGCGGGGTACGAGCAGTACTTC.

This chain uses TRBV24-1 with TRBJ2-1; TRBD2 matches at 10 bases. J gave up 9 bases and V 3 bases, and 13 bases lay outside the gene matches. Germline assignment: CDR1 KGHDR and CDR2 SFDVKD. The CDR3 is made up of 17 amino acids. DNA of the CDR3: TGTGCCACCAGTGATCCTGTACTAGCGGGGCGTGGGGGTGAGCAGTTCTTC. It yields the protein CATSDPVLAGRGGEQFF.

The V gene is TRBV10-3, the J gene TRBJ2-7; 10 positions agree with TRBD1. The CDR3 consists of 14 residues. Germline V lookup: CDR1 ENHRY, CDR2 SYGVKD. Unmatched junction bases numbered 2, after V lost 4 bases and J lost 2 bases. This CDR3 reads CAISVGQGPYEQYF. The CDR3 coding sequence is TGTGCCATCAGTGTGGGACAGGGGCCCTACGAGCAGTACTTC.

The chain couples TRBV27 to TRBJ2-3; a possible D gene is TRBD2 (6 bases). The CDR3 runs to 17 residues. Per the germline V gene, CDR1 is MNHEY and CDR2 is SMNVEV (reference sequence). Trimming cost V 5 bases and J 3 bases, with 21 bases left between them. DNA for the CDR3: TGTGCCAGCAGTGCCCGGGACTCCAGTCAAGGAACAGATACGCAGTATTTT. It is translated as CASSARDSSQGTDTQYF.

J is TRBJ1-6 and V is TRBV6-5; TRBD1 matches 9 bases. This CDR3 spans 13 amino acids. The germline gives CDR1 MNHEY, CDR2 SVGAGI. After removal of 8 bases from V and 8 bases from J, the junction contained 4 bases not matched to a gene. CDR3 sequence: CASGGQGYSPLHF. The CDR3 nucleotides are TGTGCCAGCGGGGGACAGGGTTATTCACCCCTCCACTTT.

This clone was seen a few times. The germline gene is not matched at one end of the junction; a read error may be the cause. The chain combines TRBV5-6 with TRBJ1-2; 9 bases are a match to TRBD1. This CDR3 spans 13 amino acids. CDR1 SGHDT and CDR2 YYEEEE come from the germline V gene. CDR3 coding DNA: TGTGCCAGCAGCTCCTCCTACGGACAGGGGTGCGCCTTC. It encodes CASSSSYGQGCAF.

This rearrangement joins TRBV25-1 to TRBJ2-5; TRBD2 is a possible D gene (6 bases). The germline V and J ends were trimmed by 8 bases and 1 base, with 8 bases remaining between them. The CDR3 length is 12 residues. The germline gives CDR1 MGHDK, CDR2 SYGVNS. CDR3 sequence reads: CASGGSQETQYF. The CDR3, as DNA: TGTGCCAGCGGGGGGTCCCAAGAGACCCAGTACTTC.

In its sample, this clone was seen once. The chain links TRBV11-3 to TRBJ2-1; D possibly corresponds to TRBD1 (6 bases). The CDR3 covers 13 residues. From germline, CDR1 is SGHNT and CDR2 YENEEA. V was trimmed by 4 bases and J by 4 bases, leaving 8 bases between them. The CDR3 DNA reads TGTGCCAGCAGCTCTGGACAGTACAATGAGCAGTTCTTC. This encodes CASSSGQYNEQFF.

The chain employs TRBV9 and TRBJ1-2; D unresolved. The CDR3 is 16 amino acids. From germline, CDR1 is SGDLS and CDR2 YYNGEE. Trimming took off 0 bases at V and 3 bases at J, with 15 bases between the two ends. The CDR3 DNA follows: TGTGCCAGCAGCGTAGCCCGTGAGGGCGGAGACTATGGCTACACCTTC. Encoded protein: CASSVAREGGDYGYTF.

The rearrangement joins TRBV30 to TRBJ1-3; a weak D match, TRBD1 (5 bases). In germline, CDR1 is GTSNPN, CDR2 SVGIG (reference sequence). Trimming pared 3 bases from V and 0 bases from J, leaving 12 bases between. The CDR3 loop spans 15 amino acids. The chain's CDR3 is CAWSLAGNSGNTIYF. The CDR3 DNA follows: TGTGCCTGGAGCCTGGCAGGGAACTCTGGAAACACCATATATTTT.

The chain recombines TRBV21-1 with TRBJ2-2; TRBD1 is the table's D call and was not checked against the DNA. TRBV21-1 is a documented pseudogene. The CDR3 covers 17 residues. The chain's CDR3 is CASTPGQGARNTGELFF. The CDR3 DNA reads as TGTGCCAGCACCCCGGGACAGGGGGCGAGGAACACCGGGGAGCTGTTTTTT.

V usage is TRBV19 and J usage is TRBJ1-1; D gene unclear. V lost 9 bases and J lost 6, with 20 bases in between. From germline, CDR1 is LNHDA and CDR2 SQIVND (reference sequence). This CDR3 comprises 14 residues. CDR3 sequence (DNA): TGTGCCAGCTCGTGGGCGGGCGAAGGGTCTGAAGCTTTCTTT. Residues: CASSWAGEGSEAFF.

The V gene is TRBV28, the J gene TRBJ1-2, with D tentatively TRBD1 (5 bases). The CDR3 spans 15 residues. In germline, CDR1 is MDHEN, CDR2 SYDVKM. V was shortened by 11 bases and J by 4 bases, with 23 bases between the two germline ends. The CDR3 here is CAWGVRRRQGYGYTF. CDR3 bases: TGTGCCTGGGGGGTCCGTCGGCGCCAAGGCTATGGCTACACCTTC.

Only a few counts were recorded for this clone. The chain uses TRBV4-3 and TRBJ2-1; tentative D call: TRBD2 (7 bases). The germline V gene has CDR1 LGHNA and CDR2 YSLEER. This CDR3 is 13 amino acids long. V was clipped by 4 bases and J by 8 bases, with 12 bases between them. This chain's CDR3 is CASSPQGGDEQFF. CDR3 coding DNA: TGCGCCAGCAGCCCACAGGGAGGGGATGAGCAGTTCTTC.

This clone appeared once. V usage is TRBV27 and J usage is TRBJ1-5; D is uncertain. V dropped 2 bases and J dropped 3 bases, with 5 bases sitting between them. Germline V gives CDR1 MNHEY, CDR2 SMNVEV (reference sequence). The CDR3 extends over 13 amino acids. Written as DNA, the CDR3 is TGTGCCAGCAGTTTAGGAGTCAATCAGCCCCAGCATTTT. This sequence encodes CASSLGVNQPQHF.

This clone was seen only a few times. V usage is TRBV3-1 (or the pseudogene TRBV3-2) and J usage is TRBJ2-7; tentatively, D is TRBD1 (6 bases). Germline-derived CDR1 and CDR2 are LGHDT and YNNKEL (reference sequence). Trimming shortened V by 4 bases and J by 2 bases, and 27 bases separated the two germline ends. This CDR3 comprises 19 residues. CDR3 sequence: CASSLAPAGATPLAYEQYF. CDR3 nucleotides: TGTGCCAGCAGCCTTGCCCCTGCAGGGGCAACCCCTCTCGCCTACGAGCAGTACTTC.

The chain combines TRBV7-8 with TRBJ2-1; D is uncertain. In germline, CDR1 is SGHVS, CDR2 FQNEAQ. V was pared by 0 bases and J by 4 bases, with 10 bases between. This CDR3 is 15 amino acids long. CDR3 amino acids: CASSLAGVSYNEQFF. For the CDR3, the DNA is TGTGCCAGCAGCTTAGCAGGAGTTTCTTACAATGAGCAGTTCTTC. The full variable domain, completed using reference TRBV7-8 and TRBJ2-1, is GAGVSQSPRYKVAKRGQDVALRCDPISGHVSLFWYQQALGQGPEFLTYFQNEAQLDKSGLPSDRFFAERPEGSVSTLKIQRTQQEDSAVYLCASSLAGVSYNEQFFGPGTRLTVL.

The chain is built from TRBV5-1 and TRBJ2-2, with 7 positions matching TRBD1. CDR3 length equals 14 residues. V trimming: 4 bases; J trimming: 4 bases; junction bases outside the gene matches: 4. Germline CDR1 SGHRS, CDR2 YFSETQ. The CDR3 region is CASSAYRGTGELFF. In DNA, the CDR3 is TGCGCCAGCAGCGCATACAGGGGCACCGGGGAGCTGTTTTTT.

The chain carries TRBV7-2 and TRBJ2-5, with TRBD2 matching 10 bases. Unmatched junction bases numbered 10, after V lost 2 bases and J lost 4 bases. The CDR3 loop spans 17 amino acids. The V gene's germline CDR1 is SGHTA and CDR2 FQGNSA. CDR3 in DNA: TGTGCCAGCAGCTTAAAGAGCGGGGGGGCCATCGGAGAGACCCAGTACTTC. It encodes CASSLKSGGAIGETQYF. Drawing the rest from reference TRBV7-2 and TRBJ2-5, the complete variable domain is GAGVSQSPSNKVTEKGKDVELRCDPISGHTALYWYRQSLGQGLEFLIYFQGNSAPDKSGLPSDRFSAERTGGSVSTLTIQRTQQEDSAVYLCASSLKSGGAIGETQYFGPGTRLLVL.

The chain uses TRBV11-2 and TRBJ1-1, with 8 bases aligning to TRBD1. CDR1 and CDR2 (germline): SGHAT, FQNNGV. The length of the CDR3 is 15 residues. With V trimmed by 5 bases and J by 2 bases, 7 bases remained unmatched. The CDR3 region is CASSPRGQANTEAFF. CDR3 DNA: TGTGCCAGCAGCCCAAGGGGACAGGCTAACACTGAAGCTTTCTTT.